This TCR beta chain derives from a study of Graves' ophthalmopathy and Graves' hyperthyroidism. Other autoimmune diseases, uncontrolled infections, pregnancy or lactation led to the exclusion of patients. Germline-derived CDR1 and CDR2 are SGHTA and FQGNSA. The CDR3 consists of 13 residues. Trimming removed 6 bases at V and 3 bases at J, with 12 bases between. This clonotype was counted ten times or more. RNA served as the template for amplifying TCR beta CDR3 regions. HTBI primers primed a first-round RT-PCR, and a second-round multiplex PCR followed. TCRdb itself ran the multiplex PCR reads through MiXCR, one entry per CDR3 protein. The table lists about 420,000 distinct CDR3 sequences, approximately 21% of them singletons.

The chain has TRBV7-2 and TRBJ2-7; D might be TRBD1 (6 bases). Sequenced material: peripheral blood. The source of this sequence is a young woman with stable Graves' hyperthyroidism. Written as DNA, the CDR3 is TGTGCCAGCAGTCAAGACAGGTACTACGAGCAGTACTTC. It translates to CASSQDRYYEQYF.